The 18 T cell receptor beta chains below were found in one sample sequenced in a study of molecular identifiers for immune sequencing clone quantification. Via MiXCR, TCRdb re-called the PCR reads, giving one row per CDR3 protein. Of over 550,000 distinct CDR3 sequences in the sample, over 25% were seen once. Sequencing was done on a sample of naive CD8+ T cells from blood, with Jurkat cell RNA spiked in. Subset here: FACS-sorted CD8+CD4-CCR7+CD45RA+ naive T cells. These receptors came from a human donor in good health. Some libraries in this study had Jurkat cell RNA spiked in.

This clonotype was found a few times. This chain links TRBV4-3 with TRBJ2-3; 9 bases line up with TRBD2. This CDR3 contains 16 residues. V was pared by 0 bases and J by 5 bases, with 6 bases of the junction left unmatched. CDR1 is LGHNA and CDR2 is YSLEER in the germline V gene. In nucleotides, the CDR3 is TGCGCCAGCAGCCAAGATAGGGCGGGGGGGCGAGATACGCAGTATTTT. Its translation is CASSQDRAGGRDTQYF.

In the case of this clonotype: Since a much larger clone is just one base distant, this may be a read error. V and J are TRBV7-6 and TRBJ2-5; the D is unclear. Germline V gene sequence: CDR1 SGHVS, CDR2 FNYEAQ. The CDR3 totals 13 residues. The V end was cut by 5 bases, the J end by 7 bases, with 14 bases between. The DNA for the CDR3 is TGTGCCAGCAGCCCAAATTTTCTAGGGACCCAGTACTTC. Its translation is CASSPNFLGTQYF.

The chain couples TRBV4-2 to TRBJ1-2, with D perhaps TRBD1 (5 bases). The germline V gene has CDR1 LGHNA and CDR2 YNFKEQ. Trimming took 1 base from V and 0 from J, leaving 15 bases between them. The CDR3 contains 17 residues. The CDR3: CASSQVFRDVANYGYTF. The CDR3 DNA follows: TGTGCCAGCAGCCAAGTCTTCCGGGACGTGGCTAACTATGGCTACACCTTC.

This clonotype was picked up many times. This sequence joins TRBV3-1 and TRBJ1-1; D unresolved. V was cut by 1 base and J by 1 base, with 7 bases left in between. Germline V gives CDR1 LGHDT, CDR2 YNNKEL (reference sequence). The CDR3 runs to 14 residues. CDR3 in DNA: TGTGCCAGCAGCCAAGGGAGTGGGAACACTGAAGCTTTCTTT. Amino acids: CASSQGSGNTEAFF.

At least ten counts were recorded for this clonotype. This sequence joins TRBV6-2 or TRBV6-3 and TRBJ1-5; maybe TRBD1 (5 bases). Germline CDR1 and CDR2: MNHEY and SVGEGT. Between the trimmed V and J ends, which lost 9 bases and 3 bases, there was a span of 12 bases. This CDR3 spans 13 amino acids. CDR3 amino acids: CASTDSHNQPQHF. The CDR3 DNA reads TGTGCCAGTACAGACAGCCACAATCAGCCCCAGCATTTT.

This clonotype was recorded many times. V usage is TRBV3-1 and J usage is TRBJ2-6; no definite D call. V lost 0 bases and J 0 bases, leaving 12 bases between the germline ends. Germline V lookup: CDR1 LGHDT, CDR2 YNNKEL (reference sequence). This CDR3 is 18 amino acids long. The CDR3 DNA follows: TGTGCCAGCAGCCAAGAATTGAATTGGCGCTCTGGGGCCAACGTCCTGACTTTC. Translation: CASSQELNWRSGANVLTF.

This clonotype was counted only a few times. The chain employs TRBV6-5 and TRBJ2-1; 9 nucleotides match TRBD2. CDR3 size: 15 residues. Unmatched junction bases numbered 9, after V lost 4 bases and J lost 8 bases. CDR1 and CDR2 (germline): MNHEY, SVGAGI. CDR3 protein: CASSSNSGSWYEQFF. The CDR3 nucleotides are TGTGCCAGCAGTTCGAATAGCGGGAGTTGGTATGAGCAGTTCTTC.

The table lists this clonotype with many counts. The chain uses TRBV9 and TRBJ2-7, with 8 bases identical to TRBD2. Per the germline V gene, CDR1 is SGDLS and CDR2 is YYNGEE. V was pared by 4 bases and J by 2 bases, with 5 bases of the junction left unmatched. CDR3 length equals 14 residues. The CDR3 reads CASSPGGPAYEQYF. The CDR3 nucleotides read TGTGCCAGCAGCCCGGGAGGGCCCGCCTACGAGCAGTACTTC.

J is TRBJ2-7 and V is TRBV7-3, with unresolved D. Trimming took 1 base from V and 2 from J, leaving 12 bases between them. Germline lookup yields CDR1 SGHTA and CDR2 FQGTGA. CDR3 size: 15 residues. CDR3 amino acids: CASSLSPSPAYEQYF. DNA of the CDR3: TGTGCCAGCAGCTTAAGCCCCTCGCCGGCCTACGAGCAGTACTTC.

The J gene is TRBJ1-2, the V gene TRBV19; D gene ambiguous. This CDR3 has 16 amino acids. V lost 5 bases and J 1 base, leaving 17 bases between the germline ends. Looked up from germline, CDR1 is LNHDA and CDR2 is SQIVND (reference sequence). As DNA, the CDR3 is TGTGCCAGTAGTCCCCCGGATGACCCCCTTAACTATGGCTACACCTTC. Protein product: CASSPPDDPLNYGYTF.

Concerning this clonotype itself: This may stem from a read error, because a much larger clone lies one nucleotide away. CDR3 in amino acids: CTSRLGFGRSEKLFF. The CDR3 nucleotides read TGTACCAGTAGGCTAGGATTCGGGCGGAGTGAAAAACTGTTTTTT. The chain combines TRBV19 with TRBJ1-4; D unresolved. The CDR3 spans 15 residues. Germline V gene sequence: CDR1 LNHDA, CDR2 SQIVND (reference sequence).

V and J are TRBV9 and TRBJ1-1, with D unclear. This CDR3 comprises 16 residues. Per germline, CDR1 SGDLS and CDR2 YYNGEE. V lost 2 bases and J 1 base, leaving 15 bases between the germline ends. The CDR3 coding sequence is TGTGCCAGCAGCGTTGGTAGCCGGGGAAGGAACACTGAAGCTTTCTTT. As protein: CASSVGSRGRNTEAFF.

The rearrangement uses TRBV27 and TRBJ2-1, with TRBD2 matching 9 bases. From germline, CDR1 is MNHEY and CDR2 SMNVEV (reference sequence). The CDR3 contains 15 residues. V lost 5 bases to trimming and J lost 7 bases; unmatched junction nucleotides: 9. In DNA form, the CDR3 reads TGTGCCAGCAGTCTCCTAGCGGGAAGGGGGAATGAGCAGTTCTTC. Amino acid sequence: CASSLLAGRGNEQFF.

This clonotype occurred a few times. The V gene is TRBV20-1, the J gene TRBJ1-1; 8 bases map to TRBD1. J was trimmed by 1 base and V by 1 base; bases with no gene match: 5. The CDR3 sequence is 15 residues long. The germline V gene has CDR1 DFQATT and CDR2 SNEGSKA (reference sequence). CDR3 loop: CSARVDRGGNTEAFF. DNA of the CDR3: TGCAGTGCTAGAGTTGACAGGGGCGGGAACACTGAAGCTTTCTTT.

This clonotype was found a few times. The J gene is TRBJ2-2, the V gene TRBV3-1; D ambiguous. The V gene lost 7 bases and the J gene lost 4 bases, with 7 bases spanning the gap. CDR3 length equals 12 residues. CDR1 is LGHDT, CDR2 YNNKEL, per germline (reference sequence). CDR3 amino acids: CASNLATGELFF. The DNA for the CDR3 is TGTGCCAGCAACCTTGCCACCGGGGAGCTGTTTTTT.

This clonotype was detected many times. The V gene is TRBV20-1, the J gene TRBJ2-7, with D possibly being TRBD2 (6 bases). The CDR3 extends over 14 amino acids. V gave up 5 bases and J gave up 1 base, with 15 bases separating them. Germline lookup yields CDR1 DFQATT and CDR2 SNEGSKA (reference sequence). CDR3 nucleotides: TGCAGTGCTGAAGGGAGGTTTAGGTCCTACGAGCAGTACTTC. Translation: CSAEGRFRSYEQYF.

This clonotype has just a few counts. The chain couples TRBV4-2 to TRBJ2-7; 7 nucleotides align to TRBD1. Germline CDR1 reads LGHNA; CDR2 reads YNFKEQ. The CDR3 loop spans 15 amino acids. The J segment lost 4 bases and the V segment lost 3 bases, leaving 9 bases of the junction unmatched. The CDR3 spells CASSQDRDSWYEQYF. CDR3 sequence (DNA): TGTGCCAGCAGCCAGGACCGGGACAGTTGGTACGAGCAGTACTTC.

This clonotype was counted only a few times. The CDR3 spells CASSDRANYGYTF. CDR3 in DNA: TGTGCCAGCAGCGACAGAGCTAACTATGGCTACACCTTC. The chain is built from TRBV7-9 and TRBJ1-2; the D gene is possibly TRBD1 (5 bases). V gave up 5 bases and J gave up 0 bases, with 7 bases separating them. This CDR3 spans 13 amino acids. Germline loops: CDR1 SEHNR, CDR2 FQNEAQ (reference sequence).